One and the same sample provided the 32 T cell receptor beta chains below, sequenced in a study of T cells expressing NK-cell markers. No DNA is given; TCRdb re-called the 5' RACE reads and lists each CDR3 protein once. The data include about 160,000 distinct CDR3 sequences; the top ten clones carry approximately 17%. The material sequenced was blood T cells: a sorted CD56 or NKG2C T cell subset, CD4+ or CD8+ T cells, or bulk PBMC T cells (not recorded which). These receptors were obtained from a woman between 18 and 70 years old in good health.

CDR3 protein: CSVAGESNQPQHF. V is TRBV29-1 and J is TRBJ1-5; checking the TCRdb D call of TRBD1 is not possible without DNA. The V gene's germline CDR1 is SQVTM and CDR2 ANQGSEA. The CDR3 is made up of 13 amino acids.

The chain has TRBV6-4 and TRBJ2-1. CDR1 and CDR2 from the germline V gene are MRHNA and SNTAGT. The CDR3 runs 11 residues. This chain's CDR3 is CASKRGSEQFF.

This sequence joins TRBV18 and TRBJ2-5; TCRdb's D call, TRBD1, is unchecked because there is no DNA. The CDR3 extends over 14 amino acids. Germline CDR1 KGHSH, CDR2 LQKENI. The CDR3 loop reads CASSPIPGEETQYF.

This chain joins TRBV5-1 and TRBJ1-6. This CDR3 region has 15 residues. Germline values: CDR1 SGHRS, CDR2 YFSETQ. This chain's CDR3 is CASSLRALLDSPLHF.

The genes are TRBV5-1 and TRBJ2-1; there is no DNA to check the TCRdb D call of TRBD1. The CDR3 runs to 15 residues. Germline CDR1 is SGHRS and CDR2 is YFSETQ. CDR3 loop: CASSGGTGRYNEQFF.

The chain is built from TRBV18 and TRBJ2-7; no DNA is available, so the TRBD1 call from TCRdb remains unchecked. CDR3 length: 15 amino acids. The germline V gene has CDR1 KGHSH and CDR2 LQKENI. The CDR3 sequence is CASSSTPDRGYEQYF.

The V gene is TRBV11-1, the J gene TRBJ2-1; checking the TCRdb D call of TRBD2 is not possible without DNA. Germline V CDR1 and CDR2: SGHAT, FQDESV (reference sequence). The CDR3 runs to 15 residues. This CDR3 reads CASSLGLARSNEQFF.

By frequency, this clonotype is medium-sized. V and J are TRBV5-1 and TRBJ1-6; TCRdb outputs TRBD1, but without DNA this stays unchecked. Germline V gene lookup returns CDR1 SGHRS and CDR2 YFSETQ. This CDR3 comprises 14 residues. CDR3 sequence reads: CASSNGDGDSPLHF.

The chain combines TRBV7-3 with TRBJ1-3; TCRdb gives TRBD1 as the D gene, but with no DNA this cannot be confirmed. CDR3 length: 14 amino acids. CDR1 SGHTA and CDR2 FQGTGA come from the germline V gene. CDR3: CASSSTGAGNTIYF.

The chain combines TRBV2 with TRBJ1-2. Germline CDR1 reads SNHLY; CDR2 reads FYNNEI. This CDR3 is 13 amino acids long. The CDR3: CASSEARKYGYTF.

The chain has TRBV7-3 and TRBJ2-3; checking the TCRdb D call of TRBD2 is not possible without DNA. The CDR3 spans 13 residues. Looked up from germline, CDR1 is SGHTA and CDR2 is FQGTGA. The CDR3 sequence: CASSSPPLDTQYF.

The chain employs TRBV5-5 and TRBJ2-7; TCRdb calls TRBD1, which cannot be checked without DNA. Germline V gene data show CDR1 as SGHKS and CDR2 as YYEKEE (reference sequence). CDR3 length: 15 residues. CDR3: CASSLAVGQHYEQYF.

The rearrangement joins TRBV28 to TRBJ2-7; no DNA is available, so the TRBD1 call from TCRdb remains unchecked. In germline, CDR1 is MDHEN, CDR2 SYDVKM. The CDR3 runs to 15 residues. CDR3 sequence: CASSLYFRTGGEQYF.

This CDR3 is CAISDPAGQPGLAGYNEQFF. The rearrangement joins TRBV10-3 to TRBJ2-1; TCRdb gives TRBD2 as the D gene, but with no DNA this cannot be confirmed. Per the germline V gene, CDR1 is ENHRY and CDR2 is SYGVKD. This CDR3 spans 20 amino acids.

The CDR3 loop reads CAISGAEGRGTYKQFF. This chain connects TRBV10-3 to TRBJ2-1; the TCRdb call, TRBD2, lacks DNA for checking. Germline loops: CDR1 ENHRY, CDR2 SYGVKD. This CDR3 is 16 amino acids long.

The chain recombines TRBV20-1 with TRBJ1-2; without DNA, the TCRdb call of TRBD1 cannot be checked. Germline-derived CDR1 and CDR2 are DFQATT and SNEGSKA (reference sequence). The CDR3 spans 11 residues. CDR3 amino acids: CSAAPIDGYTF.

The chain recombines TRBV7-9 with TRBJ1-2; TCRdb calls TRBD1, which cannot be checked without DNA. The CDR3 is 14 residues long. Germline values: CDR1 SEHNR, CDR2 FQNEAQ (reference sequence). The CDR3: CASSYPGAGNGYTF.

This chain joins TRBV28 and TRBJ1-6. The CDR3 runs to 12 residues. Per the germline V gene, CDR1 is MDHEN and CDR2 is SYDVKM. The CDR3 spells CASVREGSPLHF.

The CDR3 spells CASSLQTDHEQFF. The chain joins TRBV7-2 to TRBJ2-1. Germline-derived CDR1 and CDR2 are SGHTA and FQGNSA. The CDR3 loop spans 13 amino acids.

The chain uses TRBV14 and TRBJ2-2; the D gene TCRdb calls, TRBD1, cannot be checked with no DNA. This CDR3 has 19 amino acids. Germline V gene data show CDR1 as SGHDN and CDR2 as FVKESK. CDR3 loop: CASSPYPGQVAGDTGELFF.

The V call is TRBV15, the J call TRBJ2-1; there is no DNA to check the TCRdb D call of TRBD1. Germline loops: CDR1 LNHNV, CDR2 YYDKDF (reference sequence). The CDR3 extends over 14 amino acids. CDR3 loop: CATKGGSYNNEQFF. Full variable domain (missing parts from reference TRBV15 and TRBJ2-1): DAMVIQNPRYQVTQFGKPVTLSCSQTLNHNVMYWYQQKSSQAPKLLFHYYDKDFNNEADTPDNFQSRRPNTSFCFLDIRSPGLGDTAMYLCATKGGSYNNEQFFGPGTRLTVL.

This chain uses TRBV29-1 with TRBJ1-2. Germline-derived CDR1 and CDR2 are SQVTM and ANQGSEA. This CDR3 region has 12 residues. This CDR3 reads CSVEAGYGGYTF.

The chain carries TRBV5-1 and TRBJ1-2; lacking DNA, the TRBD1 call made by TCRdb goes unchecked. The CDR3 has 14 residues. The germline gives CDR1 SGHRS, CDR2 YFSETQ. CDR3 region: CASSSTGGDYGYTF.

V is TRBV14 and J is TRBJ1-2. The germline gives CDR1 SGHDN, CDR2 FVKESK. The CDR3 spans 13 residues. The CDR3 reads CASSQGYQASYTF.

The chain is built from TRBV7-8 and TRBJ2-7; TCRdb reports TRBD1, a call that lacks DNA to check it against. The CDR3 totals 15 residues. Germline lookup yields CDR1 SGHVS and CDR2 FQNEAQ. The CDR3 loop reads CASSLDRGASYEQYF.

The rearrangement joins TRBV5-1 to TRBJ2-1; TCRdb's D gene call, TRBD1, goes unchecked for lack of DNA. Germline V gene data show CDR1 as SGHRS and CDR2 as YFSETQ. CDR3 length equals 16 residues. The CDR3 sequence is CASSLAGQGAEDEQFF.

The chain joins TRBV7-3 to TRBJ2-7; TCRdb's D call of TRBD1 is untestable without DNA. Germline CDR1 and CDR2: SGHTA and FQGTGA. There are 15 residues in the CDR3. CDR3 region: CASREFGTASYEQYF.

The V gene is TRBV6-1, the J gene TRBJ2-3; as DNA is missing, the TRBD1 call by TCRdb cannot be tested. The CDR3 extends over 15 amino acids. Germline loops: CDR1 MNHNS, CDR2 SASEGT. The CDR3 loop reads CASSEIRGHTDTQYF.

J is TRBJ2-7 and V is TRBV7-2; TCRdb reports TRBD2, a call that lacks DNA to check it against. Germline loops: CDR1 SGHTA, CDR2 FQGNSA. The CDR3 loop spans 16 amino acids. The CDR3 sequence: CASSLRPTGGLDEQYF.

The gene calls are TRBV4-1 and TRBJ2-7; TCRdb indicates TRBD1, and absent DNA this call remains unverified. The CDR3 runs 18 residues. The germline CDR1 and CDR2 sequences are MGHRA and YSYEKL. CDR3 sequence reads: CASSQDPTTGAISYEQYF.

This rearrangement joins TRBV20-1 to TRBJ2-1; the D call of TRBD2 rests on TCRdb alone, since no DNA is present to check it. Per the germline V gene, CDR1 is DFQATT and CDR2 is SNEGSKA (reference sequence). The CDR3 has 15 amino acids. The CDR3 spells CSASARLVQGNEQFF.

This chain connects TRBV7-9 to TRBJ1-1. Germline assignment: CDR1 SEHNR and CDR2 FQNEAQ (reference sequence). The CDR3 covers 15 residues. This CDR3 is CASNPYRSSNTEAFF.